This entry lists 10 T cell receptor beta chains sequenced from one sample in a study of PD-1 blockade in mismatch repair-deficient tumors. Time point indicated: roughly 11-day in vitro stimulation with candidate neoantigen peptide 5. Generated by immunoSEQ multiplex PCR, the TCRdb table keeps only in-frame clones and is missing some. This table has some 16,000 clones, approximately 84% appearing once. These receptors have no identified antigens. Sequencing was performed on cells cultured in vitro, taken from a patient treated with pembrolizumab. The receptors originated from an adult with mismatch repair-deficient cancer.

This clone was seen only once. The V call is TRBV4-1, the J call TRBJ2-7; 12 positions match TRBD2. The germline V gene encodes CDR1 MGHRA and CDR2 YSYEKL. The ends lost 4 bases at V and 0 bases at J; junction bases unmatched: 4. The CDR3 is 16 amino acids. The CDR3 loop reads CASSLPTSGSSYEQYF. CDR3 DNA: TGCGCCAGCAGCCTCCCGACTAGCGGGAGCTCCTACGAGCAGTACTTC.

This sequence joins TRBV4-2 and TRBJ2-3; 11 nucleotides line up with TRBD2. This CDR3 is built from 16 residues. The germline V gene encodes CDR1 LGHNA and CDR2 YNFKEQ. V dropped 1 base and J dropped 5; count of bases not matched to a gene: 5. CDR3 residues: CASSQGLAGGRDTQYF. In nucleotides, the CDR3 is TGTGCCAGCAGCCAAGGCTTAGCGGGAGGGAGAGATACGCAGTATTTT.

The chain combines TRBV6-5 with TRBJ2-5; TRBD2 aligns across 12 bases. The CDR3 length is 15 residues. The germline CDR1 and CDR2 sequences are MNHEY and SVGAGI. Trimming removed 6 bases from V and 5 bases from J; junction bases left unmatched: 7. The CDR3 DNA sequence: TGTGCCAGCAGATCGACTAGCGGGAGCTCGGAGACCCAGTACTTC. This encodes CASRSTSGSSETQYF.

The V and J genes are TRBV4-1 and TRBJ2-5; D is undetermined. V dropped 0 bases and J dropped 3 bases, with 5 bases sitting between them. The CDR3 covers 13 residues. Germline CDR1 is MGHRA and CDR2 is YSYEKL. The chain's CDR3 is CASSQDPEETQYF. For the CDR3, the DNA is TGCGCCAGCAGCCAAGATCCGGAAGAGACCCAGTACTTC.

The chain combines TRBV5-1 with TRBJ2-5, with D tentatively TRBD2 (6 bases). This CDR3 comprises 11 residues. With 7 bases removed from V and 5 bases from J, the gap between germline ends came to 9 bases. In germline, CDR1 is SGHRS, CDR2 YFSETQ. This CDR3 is CASAEGETQYF. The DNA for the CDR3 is TGCGCCAGCGCGGAGGGGGAGACCCAGTACTTC.

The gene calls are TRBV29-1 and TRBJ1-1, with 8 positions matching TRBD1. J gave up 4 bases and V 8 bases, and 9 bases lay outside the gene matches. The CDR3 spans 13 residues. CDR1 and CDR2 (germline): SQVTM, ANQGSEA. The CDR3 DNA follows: TGCAGCATGGCCCCTACAGGGGGCACTGAAGCTTTCTTT. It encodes CSMAPTGGTEAFF.

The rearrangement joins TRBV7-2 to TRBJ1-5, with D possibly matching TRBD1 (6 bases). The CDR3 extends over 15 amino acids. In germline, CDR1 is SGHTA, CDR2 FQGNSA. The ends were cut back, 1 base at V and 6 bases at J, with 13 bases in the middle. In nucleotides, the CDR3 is TGTGCCAGCAGCTTAGGTTGGGGGGCAGGTCAGCCCCAGCATTTT. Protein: CASSLGWGAGQPQHF.

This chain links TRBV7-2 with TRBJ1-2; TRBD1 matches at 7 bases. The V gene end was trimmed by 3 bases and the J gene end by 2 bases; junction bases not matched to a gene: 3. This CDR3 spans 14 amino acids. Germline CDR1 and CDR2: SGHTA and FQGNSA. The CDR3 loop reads CASSFPGQNYGYTF. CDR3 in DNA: TGTGCCAGCAGCTTTCCGGGACAGAACTATGGCTACACCTTC.

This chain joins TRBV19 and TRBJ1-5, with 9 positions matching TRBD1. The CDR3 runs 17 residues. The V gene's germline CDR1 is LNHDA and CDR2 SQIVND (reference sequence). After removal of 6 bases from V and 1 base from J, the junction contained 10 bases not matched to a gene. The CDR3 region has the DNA TGTGCCAGTAGGATCGCTGGGACAGGGCCAAGCAATCAGCCCCAGCATTTT. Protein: CASRIAGTGPSNQPQHF. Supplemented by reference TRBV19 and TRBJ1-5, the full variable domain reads DGGITQSPKYLFRKEGQNVTLSCEQNLNHDAMYWYRQDPGQGLRLIYYSQIVNDFQKGDIAEGYSVSREKKESFPLTVTSAQKNPTAFYLCASRIAGTGPSNQPQHFGDGTRLSIL.

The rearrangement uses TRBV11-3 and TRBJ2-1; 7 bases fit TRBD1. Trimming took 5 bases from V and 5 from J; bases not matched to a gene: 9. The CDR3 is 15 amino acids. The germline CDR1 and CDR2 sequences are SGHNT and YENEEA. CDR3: CASSRSGTANNEQFF. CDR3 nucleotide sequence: TGTGCCAGCAGCCGTTCCGGGACAGCGAACAATGAGCAGTTCTTC.